The count of the clone carrying this T cell receptor (beta chain) is one. Its antigen is unknown. Germline lookup yields CDR1 MGHRA and CDR2 YSYEKL. This CDR3 region has 13 residues. This sample was taken from a study of cytomegalovirus exposure and HLA in healthy donors. Overall study findings and caveats: Sequencing likely generated an artifact that appeared as a cluster of highly shared sequence variants.

The PCR had 60 Vbeta and 13 Jbeta primers. TCRdb's table, derived via immunoSEQ multiplex PCR, lists solely in-frame clones and lacks some. The top ten clones hold around 2.3% of a sample with under 150,000 clones, 82% of them seen once. V is TRBV4-1 and J is TRBJ2-5; possible D gene TRBD1, 5 bases. The J call is uncertain, as TRBJ2-7 better fits the DNA end. This sequence originates from a woman aged 18 to 35 in good health and CMV-seronegative. The source material was PBMCs. The CDR3 nucleotides read TGCGCCAGCAGCCAAGCAGGGCTCTACGAGCAGTACTTC. This codes for CASSQAGLYEQYF.